The T cell receptor (beta chain) described here comes from a study of CD8+ T cells in alopecia areata. RNA, once extracted, was reverse transcribed into cDNA for use as the sequencing template. The assay was immunoSEQ multiplex PCR, and TCRdb's table has in-frame clones only and misses some. The sample carries approximately 140,000 clones, 86% recorded once. Treatment indicated: oral pan-JAK inhibitor, 5-10 mg twice daily. Germline V gene lookup returns CDR1 LNHNV and CDR2 YYDKDF (reference sequence). The CDR3 length is 17 residues. The V and J ends lost 5 bases and 3 bases, in that order; junction bases with no gene match: 9.

V and J are TRBV15 and TRBJ1-5; 11 nucleotides match TRBD1. Sequenced here: CD8+ T cells sorted from blood, sampled at week 4, from a patient treated with tofacitinib. The source is a human donor with alopecia areata. The CDR3 DNA sequence: TGTGCCACCAGCGGAAGAGGACAGGGGGCTTTCAATCAGCCCCAGCATTTT. Translation: CATSGRGQGAFNQPQHF.